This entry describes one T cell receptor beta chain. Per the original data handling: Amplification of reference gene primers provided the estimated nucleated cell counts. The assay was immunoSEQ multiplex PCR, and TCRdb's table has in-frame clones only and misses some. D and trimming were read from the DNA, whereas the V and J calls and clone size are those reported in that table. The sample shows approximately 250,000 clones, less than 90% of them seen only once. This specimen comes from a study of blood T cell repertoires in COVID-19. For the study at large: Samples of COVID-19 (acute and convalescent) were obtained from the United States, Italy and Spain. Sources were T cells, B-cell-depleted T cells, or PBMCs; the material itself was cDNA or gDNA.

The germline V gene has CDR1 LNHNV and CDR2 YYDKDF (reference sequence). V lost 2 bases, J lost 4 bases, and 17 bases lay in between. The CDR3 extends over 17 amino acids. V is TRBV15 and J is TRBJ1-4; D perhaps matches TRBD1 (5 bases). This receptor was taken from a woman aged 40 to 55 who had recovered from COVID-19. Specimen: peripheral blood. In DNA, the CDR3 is TGTGCCACCAGCAGAACCTACCAGGGTTTTGTTAATGAAAAACTGTTTTTT. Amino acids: CATSRTYQGFVNEKLFF.